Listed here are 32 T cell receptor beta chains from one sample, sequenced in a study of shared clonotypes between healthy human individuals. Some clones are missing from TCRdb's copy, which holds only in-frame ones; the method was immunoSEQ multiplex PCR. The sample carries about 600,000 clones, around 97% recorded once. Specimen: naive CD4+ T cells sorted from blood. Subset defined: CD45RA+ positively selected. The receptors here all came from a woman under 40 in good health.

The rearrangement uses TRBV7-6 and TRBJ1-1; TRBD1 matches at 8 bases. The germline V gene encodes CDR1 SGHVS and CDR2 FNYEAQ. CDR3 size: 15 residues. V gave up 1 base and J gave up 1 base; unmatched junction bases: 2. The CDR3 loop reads CASSLGQGKNTEAFF. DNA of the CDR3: TGTGCCAGCAGCTTAGGACAGGGGAAGAACACTGAAGCTTTCTTT. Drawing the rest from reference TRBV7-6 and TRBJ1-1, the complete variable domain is GAGVSQSPRYKVTKRGQDVALRCDPISGHVSLYWYRQALGQGPEFLTYFNYEAQQDKSGLPNDRFSAERPEGSISTLTIQRTEQRDSAMYRCASSLGQGKNTEAFFGQGTRLTVV.

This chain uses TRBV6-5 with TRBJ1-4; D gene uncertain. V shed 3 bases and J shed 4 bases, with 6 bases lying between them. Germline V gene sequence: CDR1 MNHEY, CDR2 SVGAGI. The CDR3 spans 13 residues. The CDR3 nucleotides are TGTGCCAGCAGTTATGTTGTTAATGAAAAACTGTTTTTT. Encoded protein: CASSYVVNEKLFF.

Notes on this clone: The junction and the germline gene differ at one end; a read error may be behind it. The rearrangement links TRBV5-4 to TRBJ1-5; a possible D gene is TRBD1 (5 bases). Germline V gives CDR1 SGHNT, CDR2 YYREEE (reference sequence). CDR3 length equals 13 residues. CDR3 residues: CASSVYSTGTFLF. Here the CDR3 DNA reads TGTGCCAGCAGCGTATACTCCACCGGGACTTTCCTTTTT.

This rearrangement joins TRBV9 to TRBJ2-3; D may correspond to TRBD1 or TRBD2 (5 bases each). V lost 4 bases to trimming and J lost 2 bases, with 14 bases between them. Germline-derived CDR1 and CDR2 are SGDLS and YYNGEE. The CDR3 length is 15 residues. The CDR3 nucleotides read TGTGCCAGCAGCAGGGGTGAGGGGATCACAGATACGCAGTATTTT. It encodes CASSRGEGITDTQYF. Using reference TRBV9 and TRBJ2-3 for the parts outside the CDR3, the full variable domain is DSGVTQTPKHLITATGQRVTLRCSPRSGDLSVYWYQQSLDQGLQFLIQYYNGEERAKGNILERFSAQQFPDLHSELNLSSLELGDSALYFCASSRGEGITDTQYFGPGTRLTVL.

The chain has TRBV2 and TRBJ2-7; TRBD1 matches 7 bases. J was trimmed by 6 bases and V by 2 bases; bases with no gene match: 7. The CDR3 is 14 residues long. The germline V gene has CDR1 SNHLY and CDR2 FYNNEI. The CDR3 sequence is CASSEISTGVEQYF. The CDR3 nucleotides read TGTGCCAGCAGTGAAATTTCAACAGGGGTCGAGCAGTACTTC.

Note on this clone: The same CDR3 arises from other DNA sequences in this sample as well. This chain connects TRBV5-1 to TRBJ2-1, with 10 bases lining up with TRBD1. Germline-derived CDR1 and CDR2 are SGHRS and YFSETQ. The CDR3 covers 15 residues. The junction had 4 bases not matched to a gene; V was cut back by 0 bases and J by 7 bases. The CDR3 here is CASSLVGTGENEQFF. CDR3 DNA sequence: TGCGCCAGCAGCTTGGTAGGGACAGGGGAAAATGAGCAGTTCTTC.

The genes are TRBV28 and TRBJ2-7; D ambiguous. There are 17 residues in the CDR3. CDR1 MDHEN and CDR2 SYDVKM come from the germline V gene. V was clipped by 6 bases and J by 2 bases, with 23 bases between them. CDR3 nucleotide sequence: TGTGCCAGCAGCTCTCCTTTCCGGATCGTCGAGACCTACGAGCAGTACTTC. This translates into CASSSPFRIVETYEQYF.

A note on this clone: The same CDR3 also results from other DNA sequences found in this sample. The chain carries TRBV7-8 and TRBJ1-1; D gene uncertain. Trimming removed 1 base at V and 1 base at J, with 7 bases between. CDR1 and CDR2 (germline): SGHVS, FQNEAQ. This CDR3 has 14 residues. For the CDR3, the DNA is TGTGCCAGCAGCTTAGTCGCGGGGAACACTGAAGCTTTCTTT. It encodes CASSLVAGNTEAFF.

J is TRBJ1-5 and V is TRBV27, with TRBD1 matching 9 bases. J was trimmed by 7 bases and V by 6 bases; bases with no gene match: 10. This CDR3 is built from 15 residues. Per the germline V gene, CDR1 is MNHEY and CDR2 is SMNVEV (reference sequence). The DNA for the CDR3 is TGTGCCAGCAGAGGTACAGGGGGCGCGAACCAGCCCCAGCATTTT. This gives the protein CASRGTGGANQPQHF.

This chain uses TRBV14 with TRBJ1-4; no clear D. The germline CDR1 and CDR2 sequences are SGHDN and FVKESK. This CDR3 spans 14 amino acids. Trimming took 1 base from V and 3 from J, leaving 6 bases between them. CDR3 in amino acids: CASSQAYANEKLFF. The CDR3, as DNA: TGTGCCAGCAGCCAAGCGTATGCTAATGAAAAACTGTTTTTT.

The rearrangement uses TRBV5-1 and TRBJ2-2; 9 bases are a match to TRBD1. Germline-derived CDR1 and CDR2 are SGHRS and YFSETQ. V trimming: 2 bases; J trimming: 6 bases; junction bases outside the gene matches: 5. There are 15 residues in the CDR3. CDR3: CASSFGDRDSGELFF. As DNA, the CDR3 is TGCGCCAGCAGCTTCGGGGACAGGGATTCCGGGGAGCTGTTTTTT.

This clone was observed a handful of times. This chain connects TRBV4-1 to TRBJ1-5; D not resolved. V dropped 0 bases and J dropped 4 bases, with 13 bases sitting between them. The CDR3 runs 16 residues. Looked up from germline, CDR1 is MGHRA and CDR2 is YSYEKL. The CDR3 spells CASSQDGGFGNQPQHF. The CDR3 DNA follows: TGCGCCAGCAGCCAAGATGGAGGGTTCGGGAATCAGCCCCAGCATTTT.

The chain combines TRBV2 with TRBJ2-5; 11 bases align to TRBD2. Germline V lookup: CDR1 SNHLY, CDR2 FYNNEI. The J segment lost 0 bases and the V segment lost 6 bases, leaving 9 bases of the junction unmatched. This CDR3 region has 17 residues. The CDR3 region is CASRIGTSGWYQETQYF. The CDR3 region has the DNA TGTGCCAGCAGGATAGGGACTAGCGGTTGGTACCAAGAGACCCAGTACTTC.

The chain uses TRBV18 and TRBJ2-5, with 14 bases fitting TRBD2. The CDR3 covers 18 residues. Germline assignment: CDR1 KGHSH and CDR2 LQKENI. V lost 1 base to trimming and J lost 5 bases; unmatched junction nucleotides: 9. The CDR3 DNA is TGTGCCAGCTCACCACAAACAGGACTAGCGGGAGGAGGGGAGACCCAGTACTTC. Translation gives CASSPQTGLAGGGETQYF. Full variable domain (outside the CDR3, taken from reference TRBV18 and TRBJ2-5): NAGVMQNPRHLVRRRGQEARLRCSPMKGHSHVYWYRQLPEEGLKFMVYLQKENIIDESGMPKERFSAEFPKEGPSILRIQQVVRGDSAAYFCASSPQTGLAGGGETQYFGPGTRLLVL.

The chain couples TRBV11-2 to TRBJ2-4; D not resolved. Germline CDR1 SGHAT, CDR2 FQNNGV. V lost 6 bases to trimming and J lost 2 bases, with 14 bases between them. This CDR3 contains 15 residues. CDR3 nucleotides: TGTGCCAGCAGGTCTATCCGGGCGACCAAAAACATTCAGTACTTC. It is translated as CASRSIRATKNIQYF. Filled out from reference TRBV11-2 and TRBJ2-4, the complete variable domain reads EAGVAQSPRYKIIEKRQSVAFWCNPISGHATLYWYQQILGQGPKLLIQFQNNGVVDDSQLPKDRFSAERLKGVDSTLKIQPAKLEDSAVYLCASRSIRATKNIQYFGAGTRLSVL.

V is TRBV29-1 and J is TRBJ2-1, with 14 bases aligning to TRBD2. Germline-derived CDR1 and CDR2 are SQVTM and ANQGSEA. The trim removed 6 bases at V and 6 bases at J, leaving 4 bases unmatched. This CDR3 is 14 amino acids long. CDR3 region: CSVSGTSGSNEQFF. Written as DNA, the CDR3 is TGCAGCGTATCCGGGACTAGCGGGAGCAATGAGCAGTTCTTC.

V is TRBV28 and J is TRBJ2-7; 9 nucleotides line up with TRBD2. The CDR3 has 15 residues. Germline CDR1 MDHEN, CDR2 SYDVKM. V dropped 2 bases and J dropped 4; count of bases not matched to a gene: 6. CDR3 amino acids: CASSLVASGNYEQYF. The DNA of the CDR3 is TGTGCCAGCAGTTTAGTTGCTAGCGGGAATTACGAGCAGTACTTC.

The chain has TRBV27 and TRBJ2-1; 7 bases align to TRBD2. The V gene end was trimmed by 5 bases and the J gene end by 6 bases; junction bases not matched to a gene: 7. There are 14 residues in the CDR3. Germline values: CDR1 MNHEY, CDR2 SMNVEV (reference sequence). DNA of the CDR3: TGTGCCAGCAGTACCCCCCGGGAGGCCAATGAGCAGTTCTTC. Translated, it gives CASSTPREANEQFF.

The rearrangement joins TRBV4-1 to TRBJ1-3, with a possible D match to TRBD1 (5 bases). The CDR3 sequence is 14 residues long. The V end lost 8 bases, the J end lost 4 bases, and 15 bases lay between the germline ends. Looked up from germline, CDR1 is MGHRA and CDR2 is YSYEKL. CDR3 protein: CASGGGGNGNTIYF. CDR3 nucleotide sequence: TGCGCCAGCGGGGGAGGCGGGAACGGAAACACCATATATTTT.

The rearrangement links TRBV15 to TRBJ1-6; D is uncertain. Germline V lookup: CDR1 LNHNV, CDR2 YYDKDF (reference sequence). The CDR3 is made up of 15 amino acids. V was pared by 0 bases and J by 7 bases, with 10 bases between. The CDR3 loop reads CATSRDSQGNSPLHF. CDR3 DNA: TGTGCCACCAGCAGAGATTCGCAAGGGAATTCACCCCTCCACTTT. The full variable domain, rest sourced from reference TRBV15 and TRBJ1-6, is DAMVIQNPRYQVTQFGKPVTLSCSQTLNHNVMYWYQQKSSQAPKLLFHYYDKDFNNEADTPDNFQSRRPNTSFCFLDIRSPGLGDTAMYLCATSRDSQGNSPLHFGNGTRLTVT.

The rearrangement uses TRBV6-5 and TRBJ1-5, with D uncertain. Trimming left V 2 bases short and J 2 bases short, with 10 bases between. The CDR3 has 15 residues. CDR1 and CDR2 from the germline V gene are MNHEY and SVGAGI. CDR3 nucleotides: TGTGCCAGCAGTTACCGAGGAAGCGGCAATCAGCCCCAGCATTTT. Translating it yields CASSYRGSGNQPQHF.

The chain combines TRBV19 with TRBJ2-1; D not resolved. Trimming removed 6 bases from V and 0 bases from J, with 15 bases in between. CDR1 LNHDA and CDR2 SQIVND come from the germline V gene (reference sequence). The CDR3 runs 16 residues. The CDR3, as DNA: TGTGCCAGTAGCTTGGCGAGCGCAAGCTCCTACAATGAGCAGTTCTTC. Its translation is CASSLASASSYNEQFF.

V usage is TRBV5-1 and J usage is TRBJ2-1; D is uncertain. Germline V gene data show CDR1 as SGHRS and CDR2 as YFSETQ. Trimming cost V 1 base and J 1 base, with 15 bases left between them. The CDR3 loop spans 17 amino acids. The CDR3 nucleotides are TGCGCCAGCAGCTTGAGGGAATCCTCCGGGTCCTACAATGAGCAGTTCTTC. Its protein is CASSLRESSGSYNEQFF.

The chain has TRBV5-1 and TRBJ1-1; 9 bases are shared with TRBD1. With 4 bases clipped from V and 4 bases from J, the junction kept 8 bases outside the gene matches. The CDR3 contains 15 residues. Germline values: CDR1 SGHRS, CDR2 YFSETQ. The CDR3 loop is CASSLVEGQGTEAFF. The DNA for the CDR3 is TGCGCCAGCAGCCTAGTTGAGGGACAGGGCACTGAAGCTTTCTTT.

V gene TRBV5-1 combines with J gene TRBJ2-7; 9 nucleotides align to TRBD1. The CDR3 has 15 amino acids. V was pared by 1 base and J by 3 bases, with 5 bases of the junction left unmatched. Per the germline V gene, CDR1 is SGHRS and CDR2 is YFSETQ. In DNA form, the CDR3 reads TGCGCCAGCAGCTTGACCGGACAGGGGAACTACGAGCAGTACTTC. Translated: CASSLTGQGNYEQYF.

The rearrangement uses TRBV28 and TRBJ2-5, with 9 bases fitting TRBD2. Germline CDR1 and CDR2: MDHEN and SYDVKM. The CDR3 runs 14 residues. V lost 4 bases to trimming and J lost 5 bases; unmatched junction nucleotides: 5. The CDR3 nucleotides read TGTGCCAGCAGTTCTGCGGGAGGGCCGGAGACCCAGTACTTC. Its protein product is CASSSAGGPETQYF.

The CDR3: CASSQVGRTGGTEAFF. The CDR3 bases are TGCGCCAGCAGCCAAGTAGGGCGGACAGGGGGCACTGAAGCTTTCTTT. This chain joins TRBV4-1 and TRBJ1-1; 10 nucleotides match TRBD1. Germline CDR1 and CDR2: MGHRA and YSYEKL. The CDR3 consists of 16 residues. The V and J ends lost 1 base and 4 bases, in that order; junction bases with no gene match: 6.

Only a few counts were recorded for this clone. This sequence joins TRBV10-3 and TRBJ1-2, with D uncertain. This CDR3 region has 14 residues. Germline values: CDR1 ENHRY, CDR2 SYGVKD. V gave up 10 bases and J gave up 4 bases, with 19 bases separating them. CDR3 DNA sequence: TGTGCCACCCTACCGGACGTGGGCGGCTATGGCTACACCTTC. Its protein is CATLPDVGGYGYTF.

In DNA, the CDR3 is TGTGCCAGCAGTCTGAGAGGGGTCAATCAGCCCCAGCATTTT. This codes for CASSLRGVNQPQHF. J is TRBJ1-5 and V is TRBV2, with D tentatively TRBD1 (5 bases). The CDR3 consists of 14 residues. V was trimmed by 5 bases and J by 3 bases, leaving 11 bases between them. Looked up from germline, CDR1 is SNHLY and CDR2 is FYNNEI.

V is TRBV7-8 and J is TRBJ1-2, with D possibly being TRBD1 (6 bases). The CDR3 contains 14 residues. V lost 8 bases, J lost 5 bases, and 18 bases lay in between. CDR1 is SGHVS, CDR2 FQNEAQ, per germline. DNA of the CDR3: TGTGCCAGCGCGGCCCGGGACATCACTTATGGCTACACCTTC. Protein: CASAARDITYGYTF.

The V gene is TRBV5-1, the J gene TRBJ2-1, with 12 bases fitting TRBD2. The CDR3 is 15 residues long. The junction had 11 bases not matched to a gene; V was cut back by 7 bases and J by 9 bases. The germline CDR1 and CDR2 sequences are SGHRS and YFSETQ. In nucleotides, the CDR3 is TGCGCCAGCCACCCGACTAGCGGGAGTCCGAGTGAGCAGTTCTTC. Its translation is CASHPTSGSPSEQFF.

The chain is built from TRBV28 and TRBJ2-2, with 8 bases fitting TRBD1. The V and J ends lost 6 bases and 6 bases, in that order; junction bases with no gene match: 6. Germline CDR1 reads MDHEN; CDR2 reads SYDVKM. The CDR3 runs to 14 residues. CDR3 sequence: CASSRQGFSGELFF. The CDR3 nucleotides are TGTGCCAGCAGCCGACAGGGGTTCTCCGGGGAGCTGTTTTTT.